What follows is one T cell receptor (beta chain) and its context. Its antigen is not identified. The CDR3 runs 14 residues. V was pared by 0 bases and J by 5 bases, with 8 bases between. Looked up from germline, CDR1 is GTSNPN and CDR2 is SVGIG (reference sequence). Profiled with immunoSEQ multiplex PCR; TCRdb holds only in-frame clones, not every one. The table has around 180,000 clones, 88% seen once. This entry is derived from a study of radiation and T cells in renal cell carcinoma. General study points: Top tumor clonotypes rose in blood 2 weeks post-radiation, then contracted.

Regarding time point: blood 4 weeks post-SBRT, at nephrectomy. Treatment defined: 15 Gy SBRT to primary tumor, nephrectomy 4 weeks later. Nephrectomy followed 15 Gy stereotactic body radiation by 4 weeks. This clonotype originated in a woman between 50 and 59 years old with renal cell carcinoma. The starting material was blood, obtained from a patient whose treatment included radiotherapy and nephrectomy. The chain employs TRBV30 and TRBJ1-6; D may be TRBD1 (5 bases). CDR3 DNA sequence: TGTGCCTGGAGTGTTCAGGGCAATAATTCACCCCTCCACTTT. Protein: CAWSVQGNNSPLHF.